The clone carrying this T cell receptor (beta chain) was counted between two and nine times. The sample comes from a study of blood T cell repertoires in COVID-19. Study background: The analysed material was cDNA or gDNA that came from T cells, B-cell-depleted T cells, or PBMCs.

The V and J ends lost 4 bases and 6 bases respectively, with 16 bases between them. From germline, CDR1 is SGHRS and CDR2 YFSETQ. This CDR3 comprises 14 residues. Using immunoSEQ multiplex PCR, the repertoire was profiled, and TCRdb retains in-frame clones only, with some absent. This sample has 350,000 or so clones, with around 87% found just once. Patients in Seattle were enrolled during active infection, then followed longitudinally. The chain recombines TRBV5-1 with TRBJ1-1; no firm D call. The TCR was taken from a woman under 40 with COVID-19, enrolled during active disease. Sequences were obtained from peripheral blood. In DNA, the CDR3 is TGCGCCAGCAGCCAAAATTCGCGTGGAGCTGAAGCTTTCTTT. Its translation: CASSQNSRGAEAFF.